This T cell receptor beta chain derives from a study of T cell responses to AZD1222 COVID-19 vaccine. The overall study: Samples with a second dose at about 4 or about 12 weeks were pooled together. Whole-study results and caveats: Among AZD1222 vaccinees, only five to seven were seropositive at baseline.

Note on this clone: The antigen remains unidentified.

Here immunoSEQ multiplex PCR was the method, and the copy in TCRdb shows in-frame clones only, minus some. The table shows around 100,000 clones, with over 90% occurring only once. The CDR3 totals 15 residues. V lost 3 bases to trimming and J lost 0 bases; unmatched junction nucleotides: 5. Germline values: CDR1 SQVTM, CDR2 ANQGSEA. The sequence derives from an adult in good health. The chain joins TRBV29-1 to TRBJ2-1; 7 nucleotides line up with TRBD1. The sample consisted of peripheral blood, taken on day 0 of AZD1222 vaccination. CDR3 bases: TGCAGCGTTGAGGGACAGCAGAGCTCCTACAATGAGCAGTTCTTC. Protein sequence: CSVEGQQSSYNEQFF.